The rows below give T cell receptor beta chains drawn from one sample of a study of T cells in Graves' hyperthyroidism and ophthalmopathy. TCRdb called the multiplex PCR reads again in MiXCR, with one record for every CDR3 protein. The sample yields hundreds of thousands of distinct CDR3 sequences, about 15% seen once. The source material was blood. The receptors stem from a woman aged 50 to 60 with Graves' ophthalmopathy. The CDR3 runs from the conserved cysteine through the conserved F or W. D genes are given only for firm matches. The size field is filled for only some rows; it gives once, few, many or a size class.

CASSPRPPYEQYF,TGTGCCAGCAGCCCCAGGCCTCCCTACGAGCAGTACTTC,NA,NA,TRBV11-2,TRBJ2-7
CASTSGYNEQFF,TGTGCCAGCACTAGCGGCTACAATGAGCAGTTCTTC,few,TRBD2,TRBV28,TRBJ2-1
CASSYLGADYGYTF,TGTGCCAGTAGTTATCTGGGGGCGGACTATGGCTACACCTTC,few,NA,TRBV19,TRBJ1-2
CSARDRALAGPPYEQYF,TGCAGTGCTAGAGATAGGGCCCTAGCGGGCCCCCCCTACGAGCAGTACTTC,many,TRBD2,TRBV20-1,TRBJ2-7
CSVGSGSFILEQFF,TGCAGCGTAGGTAGCGGGAGTTTTATTCTTGAGCAGTTCTTC,few,TRBD2,TRBV29-1,TRBJ2-1
CASSYPKTSGRREQYF,TGTGCCAGCAGTTACCCCAAGACTAGCGGGAGACGCGAGCAGTACTTC,many,TRBD2,TRBV6-2/TRBV6-3,TRBJ2-7
CASSFTGTGHVHF,TGTGCCAGCAGTTTTACGGGGACCGGTCACGTCCACTTT,NA,NA,TRBV28,TRBJ1-6
CASSLVSGSADTQYF,TGCGCCAGCAGCTTGGTGTCGGGGTCCGCAGATACGCAGTATTTT,many,NA,TRBV5-1,TRBJ2-3
CASSSHRGDYEQYF,TGTGCCAGCAGTTCCCACAGGGGAGACTACGAGCAGTACTTC,many,TRBD1,TRBV6-2/TRBV6-3,TRBJ2-7
CASSLAGTGGSPLHF,TGTGCCAGCAGCTTAGCCGGGACAGGGGGTTCACCCCTCCACTTT,many,TRBD1,TRBV11-1,TRBJ1-6
CSVGGLAVQETQYF,TGCAGCGTGGGGGGACTAGCGGTCCAAGAGACCCAGTACTTC,few,TRBD2,TRBV29-1,TRBJ2-5
CASSNHRAPNTEAFF,TGTGCCAGCAGCAACCACAGGGCCCCAAACACTGAAGCTTTCTTT,many,NA,TRBV7-2,TRBJ1-1
CASSLGVSSAYNEQFF,TGCGCCAGCAGCTTGGGCGTCTCTAGCGCATACAATGAGCAGTTCTTC,many,NA,TRBV5-1,TRBJ2-1
CSARDLGEKNYGYTF,TGCAGTGCTAGAGATCTTGGGGAAAAGAACTATGGCTACACCTTC,many,NA,TRBV20-1,TRBJ1-2
CASSWDRANQPQHF,TGTGCCAGCTCCTGGGACAGGGCCAATCAGCCCCAGCATTTT,NA,TRBD1,TRBV2,TRBJ1-5
CASTSLLSNYGYTF,TGTGCCAGCACCAGTCTCCTCTCTAACTATGGCTACACCTTC,few,NA,TRBV6-1,TRBJ1-2
CASTADSAYSYNEQFF,TGTGCCAGCACCGCGGACAGCGCCTACTCCTACAATGAGCAGTTCTTC,many,NA,TRBV2,TRBJ2-1
CASSLVTSGSWNEQFF,TGTGCCAGCAGTTTAGTGACTAGCGGGAGTTGGAATGAGCAGTTCTTC,many,TRBD2,TRBV28,TRBJ2-1
CASGQYNEQFF,TGTGCCAGCGGACAGTACAATGAGCAGTTCTTC,many,NA,TRBV12-3/TRBV12-4,TRBJ2-1
CASSYSIVRTGGGYSNQPQHF,TGTGCCAGCAGTTACTCGATCGTTCGGACAGGGGGCGGGTATAGCAATCAGCCCCAGCATTTT,NA,TRBD1,TRBV6-5,TRBJ1-5
CASSQDTGGLSPLHF,TGTGCCAGCAGCCAAGATACAGGGGGCTTATCACCCCTCCACTTT,many,TRBD1,TRBV3-1,TRBJ1-6
CSARPPLYSNNEQFF,TGCAGTGCTAGACCCCCCCTTTATTCCAACAATGAGCAGTTCTTC,many,NA,TRBV20-1,TRBJ2-1
CASNTNRGRKPTYSNQPQHF,TGTGCCAGCAATACGAACAGGGGGCGCAAGCCGACTTATAGCAATCAGCCCCAGCATTTT,few,TRBD1,TRBV28,TRBJ1-5
CASSRSGRARETQYF,TGTGCCAGCAGCCGTAGCGGGAGGGCCAGAGAGACCCAGTACTTC,NA,TRBD2,TRBV5-6,TRBJ2-5
CASSLEGLAGGALGTQYF,TGTGCCAGCAGCTTAGAAGGACTAGCGGGAGGTGCCCTGGGGACCCAGTACTTC,NA,TRBD2,TRBV7-6,TRBJ2-5
CASSKSGSNTGELFF,TGTGCCAGCAGCAAAAGCGGGAGTAACACCGGGGAGCTGTTTTTT,many,TRBD2,TRBV7-3,TRBJ2-2
CASSLWKSNQPQHF,TGTGCCAGCAGTTTATGGAAAAGCAATCAGCCCCAGCATTTT,NA,NA,TRBV27,TRBJ1-5
CAISGDPPFQPQHF,TGTGCCATCAGTGGGGACCCTCCTTTTCAGCCCCAGCATTTT,few,NA,TRBV10-3,TRBJ1-5
CSVESEGAAETQYF,TGCAGCGTTGAATCGGAGGGGGCGGCGGAGACCCAGTACTTC,once,NA,TRBV29-1,TRBJ2-5
CASSLGVNPYNEQFF,TGTGCCAGCAGCTTAGGAGTAAACCCCTACAATGAGCAGTTCTTC,many,NA,TRBV7-2,TRBJ2-1
CASSLGHLKPLHF,TGTGCCAGCAGCTTGGGACACCTTAAACCCCTCCACTTT,many,NA,TRBV7-6,TRBJ1-6
CSATGPSTDTQYF,TGCAGTGCTACAGGGCCTAGCACAGATACGCAGTATTTT,many,NA,TRBV20-1,TRBJ2-3
CASSFDVNGKNIQYF,TGCGCCAGCAGCTTTGATGTTAATGGCAAAAACATTCAGTACTTC,many,NA,TRBV5-1,TRBJ2-4
CASSTIQGFDSPLHF,TGTGCCAGCAGTACAATACAGGGCTTCGATTCACCCCTCCACTTT,many,NA,TRBV28,TRBJ1-6
CASSQEGQYYGYTF,TGCGCCAGCAGCCAAGAAGGACAGTACTATGGCTACACCTTC,few,NA,TRBV4-1,TRBJ1-2
CATDRGSYNEQFF,TGTGCCACCGACAGGGGTTCCTACAATGAGCAGTTCTTC,many,TRBD1,TRBV7-9,TRBJ2-1
CASSRPSTDPGTYGYTF,TGTGCCAGCTCACGACCCTCGACAGATCCTGGGACGTATGGCTACACCTTC,few,NA,TRBV18,TRBJ1-2
CASSLGAPTADTQYF,TGTGCCAGCAGCTTAGGGGCCCCAACGGCAGATACGCAGTATTTT,many,NA,TRBV11-2,TRBJ2-3
CASSLGVAGGPDEQYF,TGCGCCAGCAGCTTGGGTGTAGCGGGAGGGCCCGACGAGCAGTACTTC,many,TRBD2,TRBV5-1,TRBJ2-7
CASKGGGTGELFF,TGTGCCAGCAAAGGGGGCGGGACCGGGGAGCTGTTTTTT,few,TRBD1,TRBV2,TRBJ2-2